This T cell receptor beta chain came from a study of graft-versus-host responses after intestinal transplantation. Study in general: Grafts that recipients had were multivisceral, liver-intestinal, or isolated intestinal transplants.

This CDR3 has 14 amino acids. CDR1 is MNHEY and CDR2 is SVGAGI in the germline V gene. With 10 bases clipped from V and 9 bases from J, the junction kept 12 bases outside the gene matches. Turning to this clone: What it binds is not known.

Data came from immunoSEQ multiplex PCR; TCRdb stores just in-frame clones and leaves some out. The data show 62,000 or so clones, roughly 90% seen once. The V call is TRBV6-5, the J call TRBJ2-1; 10 positions match TRBD2. This clonotype was sampled from a human donor who was the organ donor for an intestinal transplant. The sample consisted of unstimulated CD8+ T cells sorted from spleen or lymph node cells, taken before transplant. The CDR3 reads CATPEASGSSEQFF. CDR3 in DNA: TGTGCCACCCCGGAGGCTAGCGGGAGTTCTGAGCAGTTCTTC.